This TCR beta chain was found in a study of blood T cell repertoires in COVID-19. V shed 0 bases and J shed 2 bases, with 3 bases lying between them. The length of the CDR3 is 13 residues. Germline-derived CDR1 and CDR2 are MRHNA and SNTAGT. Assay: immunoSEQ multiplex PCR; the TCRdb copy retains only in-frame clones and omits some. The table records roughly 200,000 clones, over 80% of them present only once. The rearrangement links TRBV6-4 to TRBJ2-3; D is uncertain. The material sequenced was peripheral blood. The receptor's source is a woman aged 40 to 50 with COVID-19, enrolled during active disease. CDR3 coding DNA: TGTGCCAGCAGTGACTCCCTCACAGATACGCAGTATTTT. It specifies CASSDSLTDTQYF.